The 32 T cell receptor beta chains below all came from one sample that was sequenced in a study of vaccination effects on CD4 cells after COVID-19. Antigen-specific CD4+ T cells expanded by the ViraFEST assay with viral peptide pools were then sequenced. The culture ran for approximately 10 days, and then CD4+ T cells were isolated. Absence of prior SARS-CoV-2 infection characterized the vaccine recipients, who showed negative nucleocapsid antibodies. The data were produced by immunoSEQ multiplex PCR, yet TCRdb's version contains in-frame clones alone and is incomplete. The data contain approximately 76,000 clones, more than 60% of them singletons. The antigens for these receptors are not known. Here the sequenced sample was CD4+ T cells from PBMCs cultured with SARS-CoV-2 spike peptides, taken before COVID-19 vaccination. These receptors were taken from a human donor who received a COVID-19 vaccine.

The rearrangement links TRBV11-2 to TRBJ1-6; TRBD1 might be the D (6 bases). Germline CDR1 and CDR2: SGHAT and FQNNGV. Trimming removed 1 base at V and 2 bases at J, with 9 bases between. The CDR3 totals 16 residues. CDR3 DNA sequence: TGTGCCAGCAGCTTAGGAAGGGGGACCTATAATTCACCCCTCCACTTT. This translates into CASSLGRGTYNSPLHF.

The rearrangement links TRBV2 to TRBJ2-5; tentatively, D is TRBD1 (6 bases). CDR1 and CDR2 (germline): SNHLY, FYNNEI. V lost 6 bases and J lost 1, with 9 bases in between. The CDR3 is 13 amino acids. CDR3 residues: CASSQQGQETQYF. CDR3 DNA sequence: TGTGCCAGCAGCCAACAGGGCCAAGAGACCCAGTACTTC.

The chain is built from TRBV5-6 and TRBJ1-4; D is perhaps TRBD1 (6 bases). Trimming removed 1 base at V and 3 bases at J, with 13 bases between. Per germline, CDR1 SGHDT and CDR2 YYEEEE. The CDR3 totals 16 residues. Here the CDR3 reads CASSLKRGWPNEKLFF. The CDR3 DNA reads as TGTGCCAGCAGCTTGAAGAGGGGGTGGCCTAATGAAAAACTGTTTTTT.

The J gene is TRBJ2-1, the V gene TRBV7-2, with D tentatively TRBD1 (5 bases). V was cut by 3 bases and J by 7 bases, with 10 bases left in between. The CDR3 sequence is 13 residues long. Looked up from germline, CDR1 is SGHTA and CDR2 is FQGNSA. The CDR3 region has the DNA TGTGCCAGCAGCTTGTTGACAGTTAATGAGCAGTTCTTC. Its translation: CASSLLTVNEQFF.

V usage is TRBV7-2 and J usage is TRBJ2-3; D might be TRBD1 (6 bases). Germline-derived CDR1 and CDR2 are SGHTA and FQGNSA. Trimming shortened V by 6 bases and J by 0 bases, and 13 bases separated the two germline ends. The CDR3 runs 15 residues. The CDR3 DNA is TGTGCCAGCAGGGGTGGACAGACTAGCACAGATACGCAGTATTTT. Amino acid sequence: CASRGGQTSTDTQYF.

This chain uses TRBV7-8 with TRBJ1-2, with 7 bases matching TRBD1. The CDR3 sequence is 14 residues long. The junction had 0 bases not matched to a gene; V was cut back by 0 bases and J by 2 bases. Germline values: CDR1 SGHVS, CDR2 FQNEAQ. For the CDR3, the DNA is TGTGCCAGCAGCTTAGCGGGACAGAACTATGGCTACACCTTC. Translation gives CASSLAGQNYGYTF.

The sample holds one count of this clone. J is TRBJ2-3 and V is TRBV28; D ambiguous. Deletions cut 8 bases from V and 2 bases from J, with 14 bases between. The length of the CDR3 is 14 residues. The germline V gene encodes CDR1 MDHEN and CDR2 SYDVKM. The CDR3 sequence: CASGLSRTTDTQYF. The CDR3 DNA reads as TGTGCCAGCGGCCTATCGCGGACCACAGATACGCAGTATTTT.

The chain uses TRBV7-2 and TRBJ1-2, with D unclear. CDR1 SGHTA and CDR2 FQGNSA come from the germline V gene. The CDR3 runs to 15 residues. V lost 1 base and J 7 bases, leaving 16 bases between the germline ends. The CDR3 DNA reads as TGTGCCAGCAGCTTAGAGGGCAGCCTTTTATCTGGCTACACCTTC. It encodes CASSLEGSLLSGYTF. The variable domain in full, completed from reference TRBV7-2 and TRBJ1-2, reads GAGVSQSPSNKVTEKGKDVELRCDPISGHTALYWYRQSLGQGLEFLIYFQGNSAPDKSGLPSDRFSAERTGGSVSTLTIQRTQQEDSAVYLCASSLEGSLLSGYTFGSGTRLTVV.

The table lists this clone with a count of one. The CDR3 loop reads CASSEASGGQKGRFF. As DNA, the CDR3 is TGTGCCAGCAGTGAAGCTAGCGGGGGCCAAAAGGGTCGGTTCTTC. The genes are TRBV6-1 and TRBJ2-1; TRBD2 matches at 9 bases. Losses at the gene ends were 0 bases for V and 15 bases for J; bases not matched to a gene: 12. The CDR3 extends over 15 amino acids. The germline gives CDR1 MNHNS, CDR2 SASEGT.

This clone was observed a single time. V gene TRBV20-1 combines with J gene TRBJ2-3; 9 nucleotides agree with TRBD2. Germline trimming cut 3 bases from V and 1 base from J; bases unmatched to any gene: 5. This CDR3 is 15 amino acids long. The germline V gene has CDR1 DFQATT and CDR2 SNEGSKA (reference sequence). CDR3 region: CSASARLAGTDTQYF. The CDR3 DNA sequence: TGCAGTGCTAGTGCGCGACTAGCGGGCACAGATACGCAGTATTTT.

The rearrangement joins TRBV4-3 to TRBJ1-2; no clear D gene. Looked up from germline, CDR1 is LGHNA and CDR2 is YSLEER. V lost 0 bases to trimming and J lost 5 bases, with 16 bases between them. This CDR3 comprises 16 residues. This CDR3 reads CASSQDIAGMGYGYTF. In nucleotides, the CDR3 is TGCGCCAGCAGCCAAGATATAGCCGGGATGGGGTATGGCTACACCTTC.

This clone has a handful of counts. The chain combines TRBV5-1 with TRBJ2-1; perhaps TRBD1 as D (6 bases). With 1 base removed from V and 5 bases from J, the gap between germline ends came to 16 bases. The CDR3 extends over 16 amino acids. Germline assignment: CDR1 SGHRS and CDR2 YFSETQ. The CDR3, as DNA: TGCGCCAGCAGCTTGTTCCCAGGGGTAGGTGACAATGAGCAGTTCTTC. It codes for CASSLFPGVGDNEQFF. The full variable domain, in which reference TRBV5-1 and TRBJ2-1 provide the parts outside the CDR3, is KAGVTQTPRYLIKTRGQQVTLSCSPISGHRSVSWYQQTPGQGLQFLFEYFSETQRNKGNFPGRFSGRQFSNSRSEMNVSTLELGDSALYLCASSLFPGVGDNEQFFGPGTRLTVL.

The chain links TRBV28 to TRBJ1-1; 8 bases match TRBD1. This CDR3 is built from 16 residues. V gave up 3 bases and J gave up 1 base; unmatched junction bases: 7. The germline V gene has CDR1 MDHEN and CDR2 SYDVKM. The CDR3 spells CASSFIAGQANTEAFF. The CDR3 nucleotides are TGTGCCAGCAGTTTTATTGCGGGACAGGCGAACACTGAAGCTTTCTTT.

This clone appeared once. CDR3 region: CASRNAGWGGYTF. The CDR3 DNA is TGTGCCAGCAGAAACGCGGGTTGGGGTGGCTACACCTTC. The chain combines TRBV12-3 or TRBV12-4 with TRBJ1-2; D is uncertain. V was clipped by 6 bases and J by 7 bases, with 15 bases between them. CDR3 size: 13 residues.

This chain joins TRBV30 and TRBJ2-5; D not certain. Trimming cost V 4 bases and J 1 base, with 13 bases left between them. The CDR3 loop spans 14 amino acids. Germline CDR1 and CDR2: GTSNPN and SVGIG (reference sequence). The CDR3 sequence: CAWNKDFSQETQYF. In DNA, the CDR3 is TGTGCCTGGAACAAAGATTTCAGCCAAGAGACCCAGTACTTC.

The CDR3: CAWSVGGTGSYGYTF. In nucleotides, the CDR3 is TGTGCCTGGAGTGTCGGAGGGACAGGTAGTTATGGCTACACCTTC. V and J are TRBV30 and TRBJ1-2; 8 bases line up with TRBD1. The germline gives CDR1 GTSNPN, CDR2 SVGIG (reference sequence). Losses at the gene ends were 0 bases for V and 5 bases for J; bases not matched to a gene: 8. This CDR3 comprises 15 residues.

The DNA for the CDR3 is TGCGCCAGCAGCCAAGACTTCTACAATGAGCAGTTCTTC. Protein product: CASSQDFYNEQFF. The chain couples TRBV4-3 to TRBJ2-1; D is undetermined. The germline CDR1 and CDR2 sequences are LGHNA and YSLEER. The V gene lost 0 bases and the J gene lost 3 bases, with 3 bases spanning the gap. This CDR3 is 13 amino acids long.

V usage is TRBV7-2 and J usage is TRBJ1-4, with D maybe TRBD1 (6 bases). Germline V gives CDR1 SGHTA, CDR2 FQGNSA. Trimming pared 5 bases from V and 3 bases from J, leaving 10 bases between. The CDR3 sequence is 14 residues long. The CDR3 protein is CASSRTGSNEKLFF. The DNA of the CDR3 is TGTGCCAGCAGCAGAACAGGGTCTAATGAAAAACTGTTTTTT.

The CDR3 DNA follows: TGTGCCAGCAGTTCGGACAGGGACATTCAGTACTTC. The encoded protein is CASSSDRDIQYF. The chain recombines TRBV2 with TRBJ2-4, with 8 nucleotides matching TRBD1. CDR3 length: 12 amino acids. Germline CDR1 SNHLY, CDR2 FYNNEI. The V and J ends lost 5 bases and 8 bases, in that order; junction bases with no gene match: 2.

The chain has TRBV10-3 and TRBJ2-2; D might be TRBD1 (5 bases). Trimming left V 6 bases short and J 3 bases short, with 11 bases between. CDR3 size: 14 residues. In germline, CDR1 is ENHRY, CDR2 SYGVKD. The CDR3 loop is CAIRNRLDTGELFF. The CDR3 coding sequence is TGTGCCATCAGGAACAGGTTAGACACCGGGGAGCTGTTTTTT.

CDR3 DNA sequence: TGTGCCAGCAGTCTACTCCCCCTCACCAACACTGAAGCTTTCTTT. Its protein is CASSLLPLTNTEAFF. V and J are TRBV7-9 and TRBJ1-1; D unclear. The germline CDR1 and CDR2 sequences are SEHNR and FQNEAQ (reference sequence). The CDR3 has 15 residues. Trimming removed 6 bases from V and 2 bases from J, with 16 bases in between.

The chain joins TRBV19 to TRBJ2-3; 9 nucleotides line up with TRBD2. The germline gives CDR1 LNHDA, CDR2 SQIVND (reference sequence). Unmatched junction bases numbered 9, after V lost 4 bases and J lost 4 bases. This CDR3 comprises 16 residues. CDR3 in DNA: TGTGCCAGTAGTACCTTAGGCGCGGGGGGGGCAGATACGCAGTATTTT. Encoded protein: CASSTLGAGGADTQYF. Using reference TRBV19 and TRBJ2-3 for the parts outside the CDR3, the full variable domain is DGGITQSPKYLFRKEGQNVTLSCEQNLNHDAMYWYRQDPGQGLRLIYYSQIVNDFQKGDIAEGYSVSREKKESFPLTVTSAQKNPTAFYLCASSTLGAGGADTQYFGPGTRLTVL.

V and J are TRBV18 and TRBJ1-1; TRBD1 might be the D (5 bases). The CDR3 is 13 residues long. V shed 6 bases and J shed 0 bases, with 8 bases lying between them. The V gene's germline CDR1 is KGHSH and CDR2 LQKENI. The CDR3 region is CASSDTMNTEAFF. The CDR3, as DNA: TGTGCCAGCTCGGACACCATGAACACTGAAGCTTTCTTT.

This clone was picked up a small number of times. The CDR3 loop reads CASTPRQGNQPQHF. The CDR3, as DNA: TGCGCCAGCACCCCCCGACAGGGCAATCAGCCCCAGCATTTT. The V and J genes are TRBV5-1 and TRBJ1-5; TRBD1 is a possible D gene (6 bases). Per the germline V gene, CDR1 is SGHRS and CDR2 is YFSETQ. Trimming took off 6 bases at V and 2 bases at J, with 12 bases between the two ends. CDR3 length: 14 amino acids.

J is TRBJ2-5 and V is TRBV9, with D perhaps being TRBD1 or TRBD2 (6 bases each). This CDR3 spans 15 amino acids. V lost 0 bases, J lost 3 bases, and 12 bases lay in between. CDR1 SGDLS and CDR2 YYNGEE come from the germline V gene. In DNA form, the CDR3 reads TGTGCCAGCAGCGTAGCTTGGGGGGCGGAAGAGACCCAGTACTTC. Translating it yields CASSVAWGAEETQYF.

This clone has only one observation. This rearrangement joins TRBV28 to TRBJ1-5; D is perhaps TRBD1 (6 bases). V lost 1 base, J lost 5 bases, and 6 bases lay in between. This CDR3 comprises 13 residues. In germline, CDR1 is MDHEN, CDR2 SYDVKM. The CDR3 coding sequence is TGTGCCAGCAGTTTATACAGGGATCAGCCCCAGCATTTT. This encodes CASSLYRDQPQHF.

The chain has TRBV9 and TRBJ2-5; D call uncertain. This CDR3 is 14 amino acids long. Trimming took off 0 bases at V and 3 bases at J, with 9 bases between the two ends. The germline V gene has CDR1 SGDLS and CDR2 YYNGEE. The chain's CDR3 is CASSVGGGEETQYF. As DNA, the CDR3 is TGTGCCAGCAGCGTAGGAGGCGGCGAAGAGACCCAGTACTTC.

This sequence joins TRBV15 and TRBJ2-5; no definite D call. The CDR3 consists of 15 residues. V lost 8 bases and J 4 bases, leaving 20 bases between the germline ends. The germline CDR1 and CDR2 sequences are LNHNV and YYDKDF (reference sequence). The CDR3 sequence is CATAQPERLGETQYF. The CDR3 nucleotides read TGTGCCACCGCACAGCCGGAAAGGCTGGGAGAGACCCAGTACTTC.

The genes are TRBV6-1 and TRBJ1-5; D not certain. V lost 0 bases and J 9 bases, leaving 30 bases between the germline ends. The CDR3 runs 20 residues. Germline lookup yields CDR1 MNHNS and CDR2 SASEGT. CDR3 protein: CASSEAQSNPTDGLKSPQHF. DNA for the CDR3: TGTGCCAGCAGTGAAGCGCAGTCGAACCCTACCGACGGACTCAAGTCGCCCCAGCATTTT.

In nucleotides, the CDR3 is TGTGCCAGCAGCCCATTCTCGGCAGGGAGGGTTAGCTACACCTTC. This codes for CASSPFSAGRVSYTF. V gene TRBV27 combines with J gene TRBJ1-2, with D possibly matching TRBD1 (5 bases). CDR3 length: 15 amino acids. CDR1 MNHEY and CDR2 SMNVEV come from the germline V gene (reference sequence). V was clipped by 6 bases and J by 9 bases, with 23 bases between them.

This chain links TRBV24-1 with TRBJ2-3; 9 bases align to TRBD2. Germline V gene data show CDR1 as KGHDR and CDR2 as SFDVKD. V gave up 3 bases and J gave up 2 bases; unmatched junction bases: 14. CDR3 length equals 19 residues. DNA for the CDR3: TGTGCCACCAGTGATACGAGAGCGGGGGGCACCCTTTCCACAGATACGCAGTATTTT. This gives the protein CATSDTRAGGTLSTDTQYF.

The rearrangement links TRBV6-5 to TRBJ2-7, with D perhaps assigned TRBD1 or TRBD2 (5 bases each). The germline CDR1 and CDR2 sequences are MNHEY and SVGAGI. This CDR3 spans 16 amino acids. V was cut by 0 bases and J by 0 bases, with 12 bases left in between. The CDR3: CASSYSGTMRSYEQYV. Here the CDR3 DNA reads TGTGCCAGCAGTTACTCCGGGACCATGCGCTCCTACGAGCAGTACGTC.